The 18 T cell receptor beta chains below were found in one sample sequenced in a study of beta chain features in type 1 diabetes. General study points: Within each of all four CD4+ subsets, Type 1 diabetes patients had TCRB CDR3s that were moderately but significantly shorter.

The isolated RNA, all of it, was reverse transcribed, so expressed TCRB transcripts were what got sequenced. Clones were read by immunoSEQ multiplex PCR, and TCRdb kept only the in-frame ones, dropping some. The sample lists about 230,000 clones, roughly 17% seen once, with less than 0.09% in the top ten. Their antigen targets remain unknown. The material sequenced was naive CD4+ T cells from blood. The source is a man aged 30-40 years with type 1 diabetes.

In its sample, this clone was seen a few times. The V call is TRBV5-4, the J call TRBJ2-6; maybe TRBD1 (6 bases). Germline V gene data show CDR1 as SGHNT and CDR2 as YYREEE (reference sequence). V dropped 5 bases and J dropped 0 bases, with 15 bases sitting between them. There are 17 residues in the CDR3. CDR3 nucleotide sequence: TGTGCCAGCAGGGAACCGGGACAACCCTCTGGGGCCAACGTCCTGACTTTC. Its translation: CASREPGQPSGANVLTF.

This clone has only a few counts. The chain is built from TRBV9 and TRBJ2-1; perhaps TRBD2 as D (6 bases). The V end was cut by 0 bases, the J end by 0 bases, with 10 bases between. The CDR3 spans 16 residues. Germline loops: CDR1 SGDLS, CDR2 YYNGEE. As DNA, the CDR3 is TGTGCCAGCAGCGTAGTTAGCGGACCCTCCTACAATGAGCAGTTCTTC. This sequence encodes CASSVVSGPSYNEQFF.

V gene TRBV27 combines with J gene TRBJ2-3, with 9 nucleotides matching TRBD1. The germline V gene has CDR1 MNHEY and CDR2 SMNVEV (reference sequence). Germline trimming cut 7 bases from V and 4 bases from J; bases unmatched to any gene: 9. The CDR3 is made up of 15 amino acids. The CDR3 DNA reads as TGTGCCAGCATTAAACAGGGGGCGCAGCCAGATACGCAGTATTTT. Translating it yields CASIKQGAQPDTQYF.

V usage is TRBV7-2 and J usage is TRBJ2-5; D remains ambiguous. The CDR3 sequence is 16 residues long. The V gene's germline CDR1 is SGHTA and CDR2 FQGNSA. V lost 1 base and J 1 base, leaving 13 bases between the germline ends. CDR3 DNA: TGTGCCAGCAGCTTAGTCACATCACTAAGCCAAGAGACCCAGTACTTC. It is translated as CASSLVTSLSQETQYF. The full variable domain, rest sourced from reference TRBV7-2 and TRBJ2-5, is GAGVSQSPSNKVTEKGKDVELRCDPISGHTALYWYRQSLGQGLEFLIYFQGNSAPDKSGLPSDRFSAERTGGSVSTLTIQRTQQEDSAVYLCASSLVTSLSQETQYFGPGTRLLVL.

This clone was observed a handful of times. Other DNA sequences in this specimen translate into the identical CDR3. This chain joins TRBV5-1 and TRBJ2-3; D may match TRBD1 or TRBD2 (5 bases each). Trimming shortened V by 2 bases and J by 0 bases, and 10 bases separated the two germline ends. Germline V gives CDR1 SGHRS, CDR2 YFSETQ. The CDR3 consists of 15 residues. The CDR3 coding sequence is TGCGCCAGCAGCTTCGGGACGCATAGCACAGATACGCAGTATTTT. This gives the protein CASSFGTHSTDTQYF.

The table lists this clone with a few counts. This chain uses TRBV29-1 with TRBJ2-1; 8 bases fit TRBD2. With V trimmed by 7 bases and J by 7 bases, 6 bases remained unmatched. The CDR3 covers 12 residues. The germline V gene has CDR1 SQVTM and CDR2 ANQGSEA. CDR3 coding DNA: TGCAGCGGGAGCGGGAGCGGGAATGAGCAGTTCTTC. Protein sequence: CSGSGSGNEQFF.

This sequence joins TRBV7-2 and TRBJ2-7; 8 bases map to TRBD2. The CDR3 covers 15 residues. Germline trimming cut 4 bases from V and 2 bases from J; bases unmatched to any gene: 7. The germline CDR1 and CDR2 sequences are SGHTA and FQGNSA. The CDR3 nucleotides are TGTGCCAGCAGCTCCCGACTAGCGAATACCTACGAGCAGTACTTC. This codes for CASSSRLANTYEQYF.

This chain uses TRBV2 with TRBJ2-3, with 9 bases that match TRBD2. CDR1 is SNHLY, CDR2 FYNNEI, per germline. Losses at the gene ends were 5 bases for V and 3 bases for J; bases not matched to a gene: 3. This CDR3 is 14 amino acids long. In DNA, the CDR3 is TGTGCCAGCAGTAGGACTAGCGTGACAGATACGCAGTATTTT. It encodes CASSRTSVTDTQYF.

The chain is built from TRBV7-3 and TRBJ2-3, with 12 bases aligning to TRBD2. Trimming cost V 0 bases and J 0 bases; bases outside gene matches: 4. In germline, CDR1 is SGHTA, CDR2 FQGTGA. CDR3 length equals 18 residues. The CDR3 bases are TGTGCCAGCAGCTTAACGGCGACTAGCGGGAGTAGCACAGATACGCAGTATTTT. This gives the protein CASSLTATSGSSTDTQYF.

This clone has just a few counts. The V call is TRBV7-2, the J call TRBJ1-3; D call uncertain. Trimming stripped 4 bases from V and 4 bases from J, with 14 bases between. CDR3 length: 15 amino acids. Germline CDR1 and CDR2: SGHTA and FQGNSA. Here the CDR3 DNA reads TGTGCCAGCAGCTCCAGACACCGGGGAGGAAACACCATATATTTT. This translates into CASSSRHRGGNTIYF.

In its sample, this clone was seen a few times. The chain combines TRBV7-2 with TRBJ1-1; D call uncertain. V was clipped by 1 base and J by 1 base, with 10 bases between them. The CDR3 is 15 residues long. The germline V gene encodes CDR1 SGHTA and CDR2 FQGNSA. CDR3 DNA: TGTGCCAGCAGCTTAGTCCGGGCGTCGAACACTGAAGCTTTCTTT. This translates into CASSLVRASNTEAFF. The full variable domain, in which reference TRBV7-2 and TRBJ1-1 provide the parts outside the CDR3, is GAGVSQSPSNKVTEKGKDVELRCDPISGHTALYWYRQSLGQGLEFLIYFQGNSAPDKSGLPSDRFSAERTGGSVSTLTIQRTQQEDSAVYLCASSLVRASNTEAFFGQGTRLTVV.

A word on this clone: At one end the junction does not follow the germline gene, possibly because of a read error. The J gene is TRBJ2-7, the V gene TRBV28, with a possible D match to TRBD1 (6 bases). The CDR3 length is 11 residues. The germline V gene encodes CDR1 MDHEN and CDR2 SYDVKM. The CDR3 DNA reads as TGTGCCAGCAGTTTAGAGGGACACCTAATATTC. Protein product: CASSLEGHLIF.

The chain links TRBV30 to TRBJ2-1; the D is unclear. Germline assignment: CDR1 GTSNPN and CDR2 SVGIG (reference sequence). The length of the CDR3 is 16 residues. Trimming removed 3 bases from V and 2 bases from J, with 17 bases in between. The CDR3 loop reads CAWSRLVAATYNEQFF. The CDR3 coding sequence is TGTGCCTGGAGCCGTCTTGTGGCGGCCACCTACAATGAGCAGTTCTTC.

There are a few counts of this clone. The V call is TRBV7-3, the J call TRBJ2-3; 10 bases fit TRBD2. Germline CDR1 reads SGHTA; CDR2 reads FQGTGA. V shed 3 bases and J 1 base; nucleotides not matched to a gene: 4. The CDR3 contains 16 residues. DNA for the CDR3: TGTGCCAGCAGCTTGGTCGGGACTAGCGGCACAGATACGCAGTATTTT. This sequence encodes CASSLVGTSGTDTQYF. Full variable domain (missing parts from reference TRBV7-3 and TRBJ2-3): GAGVSQTPSNKVTEKGKYVELRCDPISGHTALYWYRQSLGQGPEFLIYFQGTGAADDSGLPNDRFFAVRPEGSVSTLKIQRTERGDSAVYLCASSLVGTSGTDTQYFGPGTRLTVL.

This sequence joins TRBV30 and TRBJ2-3, with no clear D. Germline V lookup: CDR1 GTSNPN, CDR2 SVGIG (reference sequence). The CDR3 contains 15 residues. V was cut by 4 bases and J by 2 bases, with 16 bases left in between. Written as DNA, the CDR3 is TGTGCCTGGACCCGTTCCGGCTTATTCACAGATACGCAGTATTTT. Protein: CAWTRSGLFTDTQYF.

This chain uses TRBV18 with TRBJ2-7; TRBD1 matches 8 bases. Germline V CDR1 and CDR2: KGHSH, LQKENI. The CDR3 consists of 14 residues. Trimming removed 4 bases from V and 5 bases from J; junction bases left unmatched: 7. The CDR3 sequence is CASSLRQGSDEQYF. The CDR3 region has the DNA TGTGCCAGCTCACTCCGACAGGGGTCGGACGAGCAGTACTTC. Full variable domain (outside the CDR3, taken from reference TRBV18 and TRBJ2-7): NAGVMQNPRHLVRRRGQEARLRCSPMKGHSHVYWYRQLPEEGLKFMVYLQKENIIDESGMPKERFSAEFPKEGPSILRIQQVVRGDSAAYFCASSLRQGSDEQYFGPGTRLTVT.

The J gene is TRBJ2-4, the V gene TRBV7-9; possibly TRBD1 for D (6 bases). The CDR3 loop spans 17 amino acids. The germline V gene has CDR1 SEHNR and CDR2 FQNEAQ (reference sequence). Between the trimmed V and J ends, which lost 5 bases and 0 bases, there was a span of 17 bases. The DNA for the CDR3 is TGTGCCAGCAGCCCCGGGCCAACAGGGCTAGCCAAAAACATTCAGTACTTC. It translates to CASSPGPTGLAKNIQYF.

This clone was found a few times. The chain recombines TRBV4-1 with TRBJ2-6; no clear D. The germline V and J ends were trimmed by 6 bases and 2 bases, with 11 bases remaining between them. Germline assignment: CDR1 MGHRA and CDR2 YSYEKL. The CDR3 spans 15 residues. CDR3 region: CASRPLEAGANVLTF. CDR3 sequence (DNA): TGCGCCAGCAGGCCCCTGGAAGCTGGGGCCAACGTCCTGACTTTC.